The rows below give T cell receptor beta chains drawn from one sample of a study of blood T cell repertoires in COVID-19. The table came from immunoSEQ multiplex PCR; TCRdb's copy has only in-frame clones and leaves some out. The table lists approximately 240,000 clones, roughly 82% of them singletons, with more than 4.5% in the top ten. Sample: peripheral blood. These receptors originate from a woman of 80 years or more with active or convalescent COVID-19. Each CDR3 is given with its conserved first and last residue. Fields, in order: CDR3 protein, clone size, V gene, J gene. A clone size is listed for some rows: how often the clone was seen (once, few, many), or a class if it is expanded.

CASMLDSPGATQYF,NA,TRBV5-1,TRBJ2-3
CASSLGSGTSATDTQYF,NA,TRBV27,TRBJ2-3
CASSHPSLAGGLNEQFF,NA,TRBV4-2,TRBJ2-1
CASSPPRPSYEAFF,NA,TRBV28,TRBJ1-1
CASSLVLAGGFDTQYF,NA,TRBV7-2,TRBJ2-3
CSARQGTTNEKLFF,NA,TRBV29-1,TRBJ1-4
CASSPPGGETQYF,once,TRBV18,TRBJ2-5
CASSFPGLAASYEQYF,few,TRBV28,TRBJ2-7
CASTWTEMNTEAFF,NA,TRBV2,TRBJ1-1
CASSDRRDSYGYTF,NA,TRBV2,TRBJ1-2
CASSLGTGRETQYF,NA,TRBV7-9,TRBJ2-5
CSVLGQGGRGYTF,few,TRBV29-1,TRBJ1-2
CASLSNSPLHF,NA,TRBV28,TRBJ1-6
CASSESGLAGVREQFF,NA,TRBV10-2,TRBJ2-1
CASGAQGPSYGELFF,NA,TRBV2,TRBJ2-2
CASSHGARGSNQPQHF,NA,TRBV3-1/TRBV3-2,TRBJ1-5